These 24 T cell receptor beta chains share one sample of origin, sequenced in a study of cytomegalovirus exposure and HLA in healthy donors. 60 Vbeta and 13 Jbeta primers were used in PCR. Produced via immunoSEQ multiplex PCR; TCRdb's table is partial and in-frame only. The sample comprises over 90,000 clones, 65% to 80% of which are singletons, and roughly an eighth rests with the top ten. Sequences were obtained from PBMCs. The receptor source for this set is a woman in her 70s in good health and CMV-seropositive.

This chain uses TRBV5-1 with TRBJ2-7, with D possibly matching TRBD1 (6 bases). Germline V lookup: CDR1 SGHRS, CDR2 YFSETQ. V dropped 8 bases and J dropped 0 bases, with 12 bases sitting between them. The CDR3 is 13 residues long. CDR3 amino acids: CASHRDTSYEQYF. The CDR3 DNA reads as TGCGCCAGTCACCGGGACACCTCCTACGAGCAGTACTTC.

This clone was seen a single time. In DNA, the CDR3 is TGTGCCATCAGCGGGGGGGTGGAGAACACTGAAGCTTTCTTT. Its protein product is CAISGGVENTEAFF. The chain carries TRBV10-3 and TRBJ1-1, with D possibly TRBD1 on 5 matching bases. This CDR3 has 14 amino acids. V lost 6 bases to trimming and J lost 1 base, with 12 bases between them. Germline V lookup: CDR1 ENHRY, CDR2 SYGVKD.

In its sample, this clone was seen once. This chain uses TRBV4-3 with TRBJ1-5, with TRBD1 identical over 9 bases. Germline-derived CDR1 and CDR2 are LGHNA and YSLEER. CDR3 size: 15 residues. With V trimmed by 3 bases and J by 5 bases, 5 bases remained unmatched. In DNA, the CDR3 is TGCGCCAGCAGCCAGTCCGGGGACAGGGATCAGCCCCAGCATTTT. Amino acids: CASSQSGDRDQPQHF.

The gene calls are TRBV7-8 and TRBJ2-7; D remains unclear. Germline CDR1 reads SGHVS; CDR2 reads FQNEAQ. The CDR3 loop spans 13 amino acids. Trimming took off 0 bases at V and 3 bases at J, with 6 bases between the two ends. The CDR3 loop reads CASSLAMYYEQYF. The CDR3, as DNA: TGTGCCAGCAGCTTAGCAATGTACTACGAGCAGTACTTC.

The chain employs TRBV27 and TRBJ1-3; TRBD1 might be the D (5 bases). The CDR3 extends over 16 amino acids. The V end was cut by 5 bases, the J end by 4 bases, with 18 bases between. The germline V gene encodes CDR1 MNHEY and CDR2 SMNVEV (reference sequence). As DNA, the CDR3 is TGTGCCAGCAGTACCCTTGACAGTATGTCCGGAAACACCATATATTTT. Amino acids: CASSTLDSMSGNTIYF.

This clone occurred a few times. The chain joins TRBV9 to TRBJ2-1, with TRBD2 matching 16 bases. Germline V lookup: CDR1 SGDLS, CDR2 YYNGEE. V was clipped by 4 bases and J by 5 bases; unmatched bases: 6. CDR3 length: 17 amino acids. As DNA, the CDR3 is TGTGCCAGCAGCCCGGGACTAGCGGGGGGGCCGGACAATGAGCAGTTCTTC. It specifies CASSPGLAGGPDNEQFF. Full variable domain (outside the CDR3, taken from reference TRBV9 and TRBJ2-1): DSGVTQTPKHLITATGQRVTLRCSPRSGDLSVYWYQQSLDQGLQFLIQYYNGEERAKGNILERFSAQQFPDLHSELNLSSLELGDSALYFCASSPGLAGGPDNEQFFGPGTRLTVL.

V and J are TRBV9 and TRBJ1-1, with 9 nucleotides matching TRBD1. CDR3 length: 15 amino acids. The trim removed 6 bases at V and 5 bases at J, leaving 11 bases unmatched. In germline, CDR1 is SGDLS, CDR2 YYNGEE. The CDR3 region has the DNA TGTGCCAGCAACCCGACAGGGGGAACGAATACTGAAGCTTTCTTT. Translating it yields CASNPTGGTNTEAFF.

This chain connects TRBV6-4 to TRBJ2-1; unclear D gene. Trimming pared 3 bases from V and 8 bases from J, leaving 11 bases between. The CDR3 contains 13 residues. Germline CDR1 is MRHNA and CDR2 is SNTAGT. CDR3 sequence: CASSDPSGDEQFF. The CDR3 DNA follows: TGTGCCAGCAGTGATCCGTCAGGCGATGAGCAGTTCTTC.

The CDR3 DNA is TGTGCCAGCAGCCAAGCGGTAGGAGACTACGAGCAGTACTTC. Its translation is CASSQAVGDYEQYF. The chain couples TRBV14 to TRBJ2-7; no clear D gene. CDR3 length: 14 residues. Germline V gene sequence: CDR1 SGHDN, CDR2 FVKESK. V lost 1 base and J 3 bases, leaving 10 bases between the germline ends.

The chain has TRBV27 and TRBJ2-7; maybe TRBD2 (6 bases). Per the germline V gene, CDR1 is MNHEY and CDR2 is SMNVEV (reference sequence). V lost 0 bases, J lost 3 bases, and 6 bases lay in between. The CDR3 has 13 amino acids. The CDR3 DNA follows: TGTGCCAGCAGTTTATCGGGAGGCTACGAGCAGTACTTC. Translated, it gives CASSLSGGYEQYF.

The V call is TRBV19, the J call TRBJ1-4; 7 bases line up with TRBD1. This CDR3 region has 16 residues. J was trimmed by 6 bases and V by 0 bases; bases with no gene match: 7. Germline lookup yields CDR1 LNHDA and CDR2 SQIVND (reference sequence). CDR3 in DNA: TGTGCCAGTAGTATAGATCTGACAGGGAGAGATGAAAAACTGTTTTTT. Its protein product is CASSIDLTGRDEKLFF.

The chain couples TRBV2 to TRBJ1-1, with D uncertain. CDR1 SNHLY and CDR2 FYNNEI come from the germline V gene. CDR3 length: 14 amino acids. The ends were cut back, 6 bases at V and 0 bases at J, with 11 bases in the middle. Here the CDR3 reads CASSRHRMNTEAFF. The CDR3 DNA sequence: TGTGCCAGCAGCAGACACCGAATGAACACTGAAGCTTTCTTT. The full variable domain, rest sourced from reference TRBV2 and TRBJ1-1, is EPEVTQTPSHQVTQMGQEVILRCVPISNHLYFYWYRQILGQKVEFLVSFYNNEISEKSEIFDDQFSVERPDGSNFTLKIRSTKLEDSAMYFCASSRHRMNTEAFFGQGTRLTVV.

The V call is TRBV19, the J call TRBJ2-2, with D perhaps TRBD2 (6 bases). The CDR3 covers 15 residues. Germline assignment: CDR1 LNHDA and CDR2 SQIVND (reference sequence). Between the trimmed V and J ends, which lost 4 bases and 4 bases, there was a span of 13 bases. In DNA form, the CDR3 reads TGTGCCAGTAGTACACCGGGACTTCTCACCGGGGAGCTGTTTTTT. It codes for CASSTPGLLTGELFF. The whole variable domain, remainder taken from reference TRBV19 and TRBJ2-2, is DGGITQSPKYLFRKEGQNVTLSCEQNLNHDAMYWYRQDPGQGLRLIYYSQIVNDFQKGDIAEGYSVSREKKESFPLTVTSAQKNPTAFYLCASSTPGLLTGELFFGEGSRLTVL.

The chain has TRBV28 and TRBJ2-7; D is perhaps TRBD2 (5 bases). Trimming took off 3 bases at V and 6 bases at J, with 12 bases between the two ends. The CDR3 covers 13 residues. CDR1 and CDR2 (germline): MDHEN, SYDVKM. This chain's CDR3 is CASSLSSWSEQYF. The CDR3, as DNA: TGTGCCAGCAGTTTGTCTAGCTGGTCCGAGCAGTACTTC.

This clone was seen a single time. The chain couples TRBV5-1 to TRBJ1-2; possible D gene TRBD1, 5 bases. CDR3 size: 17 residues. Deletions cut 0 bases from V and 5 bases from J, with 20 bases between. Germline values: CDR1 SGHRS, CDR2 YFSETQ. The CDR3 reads CASSLAQGFKMRYGYTF. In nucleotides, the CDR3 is TGCGCCAGCAGCTTGGCGCAGGGTTTCAAGATGAGGTATGGCTACACCTTC.

CDR3 bases: TGCAGTGCGCGAGCGGACTTCGAGCAGTACTTC. It yields the protein CSARADFEQYF. The chain is built from TRBV20-1 and TRBJ2-7, with a tentative D call TRBD2 (5 bases). The V end was cut by 6 bases, the J end by 6 bases, with 12 bases between. The CDR3 has 11 residues. CDR1 is DFQATT, CDR2 SNEGSKA, per germline (reference sequence).

CDR3 protein: CASSREGVGEKLFF. CDR3 in DNA: TGTGCCAGCAGCCGGGAGGGGGTCGGGGAAAAACTGTTTTTT. This sequence joins TRBV9 and TRBJ1-4; D is perhaps TRBD1 (6 bases). The CDR3 covers 14 residues. With 4 bases removed from V and 8 bases from J, the gap between germline ends came to 15 bases. CDR1 and CDR2 (germline): SGDLS, YYNGEE. Looking up the rest from reference TRBV9 and TRBJ1-4 gives the full variable domain: DSGVTQTPKHLITATGQRVTLRCSPRSGDLSVYWYQQSLDQGLQFLIQYYNGEERAKGNILERFSAQQFPDLHSELNLSSLELGDSALYFCASSREGVGEKLFFGSGTQLSVL.

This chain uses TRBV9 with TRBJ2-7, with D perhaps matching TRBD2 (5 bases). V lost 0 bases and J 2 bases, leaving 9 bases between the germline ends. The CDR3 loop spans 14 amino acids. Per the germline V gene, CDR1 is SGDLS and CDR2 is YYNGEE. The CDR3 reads CASSVGGSTYEQYF. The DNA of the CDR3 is TGTGCCAGCAGCGTAGGAGGGAGTACCTACGAGCAGTACTTC. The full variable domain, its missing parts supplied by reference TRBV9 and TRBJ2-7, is DSGVTQTPKHLITATGQRVTLRCSPRSGDLSVYWYQQSLDQGLQFLIQYYNGEERAKGNILERFSAQQFPDLHSELNLSSLELGDSALYFCASSVGGSTYEQYFGPGTRLTVT.

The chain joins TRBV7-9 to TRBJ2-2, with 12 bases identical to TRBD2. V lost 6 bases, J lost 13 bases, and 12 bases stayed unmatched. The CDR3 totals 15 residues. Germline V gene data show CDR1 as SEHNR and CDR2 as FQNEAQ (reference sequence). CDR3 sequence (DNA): TGTGCCAGCAGTCCCGCGGGGCTAGCGGGAGGGTCGCTGTTTTTT. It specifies CASSPAGLAGGSLFF.

Here the CDR3 reads CASSPVRQGTLQTQYF. CDR3 coding DNA: TGTGCCAGCTCACCAGTTCGGCAGGGAACTCTTCAGACCCAGTACTTC. V gene TRBV18 combines with J gene TRBJ2-5, with D possibly matching TRBD1 (5 bases). The CDR3 has 16 amino acids. Trimming removed 2 bases at V and 6 bases at J, with 19 bases between. Germline V gene data show CDR1 as KGHSH and CDR2 as LQKENI. Supplemented by reference TRBV18 and TRBJ2-5, the full variable domain reads NAGVMQNPRHLVRRRGQEARLRCSPMKGHSHVYWYRQLPEEGLKFMVYLQKENIIDESGMPKERFSAEFPKEGPSILRIQQVVRGDSAAYFCASSPVRQGTLQTQYFGPGTRLLVL.

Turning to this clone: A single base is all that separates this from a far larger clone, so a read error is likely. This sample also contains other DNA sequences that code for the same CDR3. DNA for the CDR3: TGTGCCAGCACGGGACACCTTAATGAAAAACTGTTTTTT. Translated: CASTGHLNEKLFF. The chain employs TRBV6-1 and TRBJ1-4; D might be TRBD1 (6 bases). V lost 7 bases and J lost 4, with 10 bases in between. From germline, CDR1 is MNHNS and CDR2 SASEGT. The CDR3 length is 13 residues.

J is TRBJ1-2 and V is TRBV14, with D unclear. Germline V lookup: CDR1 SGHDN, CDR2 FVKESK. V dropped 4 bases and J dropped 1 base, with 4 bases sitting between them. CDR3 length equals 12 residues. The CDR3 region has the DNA TGTGCCAGCAGCCCCTTTAACTATGGCTACACCTTC. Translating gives CASSPFNYGYTF.

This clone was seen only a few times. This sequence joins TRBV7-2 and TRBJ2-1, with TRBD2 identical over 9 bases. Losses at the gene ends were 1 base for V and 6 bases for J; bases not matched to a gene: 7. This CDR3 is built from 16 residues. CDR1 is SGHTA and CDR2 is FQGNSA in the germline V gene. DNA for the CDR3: TGTGCCAGCAGCTTAGTGGTCGGACTAGCGACCAATGAGCAGTTCTTC. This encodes CASSLVVGLATNEQFF.

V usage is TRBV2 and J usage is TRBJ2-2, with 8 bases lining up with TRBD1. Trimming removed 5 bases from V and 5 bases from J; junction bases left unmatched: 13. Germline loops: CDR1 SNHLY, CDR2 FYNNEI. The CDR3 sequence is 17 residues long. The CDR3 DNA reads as TGTGCCAGCAGTAGGCCCCGGGACAGGACAGAAACCGGGGAGCTGTTTTTT. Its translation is CASSRPRDRTETGELFF.